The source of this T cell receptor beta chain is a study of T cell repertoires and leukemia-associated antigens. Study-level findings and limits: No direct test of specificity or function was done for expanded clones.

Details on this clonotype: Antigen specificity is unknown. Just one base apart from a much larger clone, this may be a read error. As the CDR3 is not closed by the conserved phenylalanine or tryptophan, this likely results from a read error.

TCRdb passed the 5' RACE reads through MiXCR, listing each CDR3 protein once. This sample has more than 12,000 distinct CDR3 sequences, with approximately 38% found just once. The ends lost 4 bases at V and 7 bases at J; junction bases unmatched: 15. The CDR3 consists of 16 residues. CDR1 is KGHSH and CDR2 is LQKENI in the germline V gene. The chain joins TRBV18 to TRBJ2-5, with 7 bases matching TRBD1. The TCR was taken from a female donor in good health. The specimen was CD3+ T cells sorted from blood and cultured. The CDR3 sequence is CASSLYSTGVGGTQYS. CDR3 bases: TGTGCCAGCTCACTTTACTCAACAGGGGTCGGAGGGACCCAGTACTCC.